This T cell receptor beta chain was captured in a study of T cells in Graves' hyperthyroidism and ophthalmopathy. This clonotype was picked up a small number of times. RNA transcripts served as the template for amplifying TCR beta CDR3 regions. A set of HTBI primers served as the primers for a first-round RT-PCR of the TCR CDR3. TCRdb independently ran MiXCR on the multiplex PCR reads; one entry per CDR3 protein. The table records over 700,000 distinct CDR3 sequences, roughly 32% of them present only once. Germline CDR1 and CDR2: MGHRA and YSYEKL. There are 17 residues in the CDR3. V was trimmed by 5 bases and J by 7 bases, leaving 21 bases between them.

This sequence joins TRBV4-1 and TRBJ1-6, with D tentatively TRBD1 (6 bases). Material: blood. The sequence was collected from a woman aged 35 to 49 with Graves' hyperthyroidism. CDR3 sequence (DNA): TGCGCCAGCAGCACCTACGTTGCAGGGGCCTTAAATTCACCCCTCCACTTT. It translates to CASSTYVAGALNSPLHF.